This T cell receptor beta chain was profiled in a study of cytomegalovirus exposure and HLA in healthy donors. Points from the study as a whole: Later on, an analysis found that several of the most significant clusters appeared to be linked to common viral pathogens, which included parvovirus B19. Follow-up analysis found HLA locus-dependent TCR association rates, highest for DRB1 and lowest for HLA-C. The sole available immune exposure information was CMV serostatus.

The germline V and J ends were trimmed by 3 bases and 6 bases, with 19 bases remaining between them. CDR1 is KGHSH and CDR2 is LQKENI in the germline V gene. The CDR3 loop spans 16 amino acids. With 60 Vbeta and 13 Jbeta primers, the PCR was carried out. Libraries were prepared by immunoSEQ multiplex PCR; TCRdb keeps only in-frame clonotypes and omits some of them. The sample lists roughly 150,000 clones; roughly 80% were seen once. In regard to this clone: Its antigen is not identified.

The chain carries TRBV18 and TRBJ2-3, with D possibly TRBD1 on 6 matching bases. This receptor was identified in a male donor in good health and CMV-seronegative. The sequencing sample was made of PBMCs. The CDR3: CASSPTGTVILDTQYF. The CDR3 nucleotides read TGTGCCAGCTCACCTACAGGGACCGTGATTTTGGATACGCAGTATTTT.